This entry lists 27 T cell receptor beta chains sequenced from one sample in a study of blood T cell repertoires in COVID-19. The protocol was immunoSEQ multiplex PCR, while the TCRdb copy is restricted to in-frame clones and leaves out a portion. There are approximately 290,000 clones in the sample; about 89% occur only once, and around 0.84% lies in the top ten. Sequencing was done on a sample of peripheral blood. Receptors were obtained from a man in his thirties or forties with acute or convalescent COVID-19.

The CDR3 region has the DNA TGTGCCAGCAGCCCCTACCAGGGATCGGTGCAGTACTTC. Protein sequence: CASSPYQGSVQYF. The chain combines TRBV3-1 (or the pseudogene TRBV3-2) with TRBJ2-7; D may be TRBD1 (5 bases). V gave up 4 bases and J gave up 9 bases, with 16 bases separating them. The CDR3 length is 13 residues. Germline V gives CDR1 LGHDT, CDR2 YNNKEL (reference sequence).

V usage is TRBV6-5 and J usage is TRBJ2-1; 11 bases are shared with TRBD2. Unmatched junction bases numbered 8, after V lost 6 bases and J lost 7 bases. Per the germline V gene, CDR1 is MNHEY and CDR2 is SVGAGI. CDR3 size: 15 residues. This CDR3 is CASSLTSGRRNEQFF. CDR3 sequence (DNA): TGTGCCAGCAGCCTCACTAGCGGGAGACGGAATGAGCAGTTCTTC.

This chain joins TRBV4-1 and TRBJ2-2, with TRBD2 as a possible D gene (6 bases). V shed 8 bases and J shed 2 bases, with 27 bases lying between them. The CDR3 spans 19 residues. The V gene's germline CDR1 is MGHRA and CDR2 YSYEKL. The CDR3 loop reads CASAGRLAFPTKNTGELFF. CDR3 nucleotides: TGCGCCAGCGCCGGGCGTCTAGCGTTCCCCACCAAAAACACCGGGGAGCTGTTTTTT.

The J gene is TRBJ2-3, the V gene TRBV10-1; 9 positions match TRBD2. CDR1 is WNHNN and CDR2 is SYGVQD in the germline V gene (reference sequence). There are 16 residues in the CDR3. The J segment lost 9 bases and the V segment lost 0 bases, leaving 10 bases of the junction unmatched. The CDR3 bases are TGCGCCAGCAGTGAGTCTCGCGGGGGGGCGGTTCGGACGCAGTATTTT. It codes for CASSESRGGAVRTQYF.

The chain has TRBV27 and TRBJ2-7; 8 positions match TRBD1. The CDR3 is 14 amino acids. Losses at the gene ends were 3 bases for V and 0 bases for J; bases not matched to a gene: 1. CDR1 is MNHEY and CDR2 is SMNVEV in the germline V gene (reference sequence). The CDR3 coding sequence is TGTGCCAGCAGTTTCGGACAGGGCTCCTACGAGCAGTACTTC. Protein: CASSFGQGSYEQYF.

The J gene is TRBJ2-2, the V gene TRBV5-1, with a weak D call TRBD2 (6 bases). The CDR3 has 13 residues. Germline CDR1 is SGHRS and CDR2 is YFSETQ. V was shortened by 7 bases and J by 4 bases, with 11 bases between the two germline ends. In nucleotides, the CDR3 is TGCGCCAGCCACCCCGGGGGCACCGGGGAGCTGTTTTTT. It codes for CASHPGGTGELFF. Full variable domain (missing parts from reference TRBV5-1 and TRBJ2-2): KAGVTQTPRYLIKTRGQQVTLSCSPISGHRSVSWYQQTPGQGLQFLFEYFSETQRNKGNFPGRFSGRQFSNSRSEMNVSTLELGDSALYLCASHPGGTGELFFGEGSRLTVL.

This chain joins TRBV28 and TRBJ2-7, with 9 bases that match TRBD2. From germline, CDR1 is MDHEN and CDR2 SYDVKM. The CDR3 totals 16 residues. The trim removed 9 bases at V and 1 base at J, leaving 13 bases unmatched. The CDR3 loop is CASPPLAGEGSYEQYF. The CDR3 coding sequence is TGTGCCAGTCCTCCCTTAGCGGGAGAGGGGTCCTACGAGCAGTACTTC.

The J gene is TRBJ1-1, the V gene TRBV27; 7 positions agree with TRBD1. Looked up from germline, CDR1 is MNHEY and CDR2 is SMNVEV (reference sequence). This CDR3 has 11 amino acids. V dropped 8 bases and J dropped 9; count of bases not matched to a gene: 6. Written as DNA, the CDR3 is TGTGCCAGCCACAGGGGCATGAAAGCTTTCTTT. Protein product: CASHRGMKAFF.

J is TRBJ2-1 and V is TRBV24-1, with 10 bases identical to TRBD2. With V trimmed by 3 bases and J by 3 bases, 1 base remained unmatched. Germline lookup yields CDR1 KGHDR and CDR2 SFDVKD. The CDR3 consists of 15 residues. This CDR3 reads CATSDSGRVYNEQFF. CDR3 DNA sequence: TGTGCCACCAGTGATAGCGGGAGGGTCTACAATGAGCAGTTCTTC.

The chain carries TRBV9 and TRBJ1-2, with TRBD1 as a possible D gene (5 bases). The CDR3 spans 16 residues. V was trimmed by 0 bases and J by 5 bases, leaving 17 bases between them. Germline CDR1 and CDR2: SGDLS and YYNGEE. The CDR3 nucleotides are TGTGCCAGCAGCGTAGGTTCTGTCAGGGAGGGGTATGGCTACACCTTC. Translated: CASSVGSVREGYGYTF.

This clone has just one count. V gene TRBV2 combines with J gene TRBJ1-1; D is undetermined. The CDR3 spans 11 residues. V shed 8 bases and J shed 13 bases, with 17 bases lying between them. CDR1 is SNHLY and CDR2 is FYNNEI in the germline V gene. CDR3: CASVYGVYVFF. The CDR3 coding sequence is TGTGCCAGCGTTTACGGGGTATATGTTTTCTTT.

This chain joins TRBV9 and TRBJ2-7; the D is unclear. The CDR3 runs to 14 residues. Germline CDR1 is SGDLS and CDR2 is YYNGEE. Trimming left V 0 bases short and J 6 bases short, with 13 bases between. CDR3 coding DNA: TGTGCCAGCAGCGTAGGGCGGCGCAGCTCCGAGCAGTACTTC. It is translated as CASSVGRRSSEQYF.

The chain links TRBV2 to TRBJ2-5, with 9 bases fitting TRBD2. The CDR3 has 13 amino acids. Germline trimming cut 7 bases from V and 5 bases from J; bases unmatched to any gene: 5. Germline CDR1 and CDR2: SNHLY and FYNNEI. The CDR3 loop reads CASTLAGRETQYF. For the CDR3, the DNA is TGTGCCAGCACCCTAGCGGGGAGGGAGACCCAGTACTTC. The whole variable domain, remainder taken from reference TRBV2 and TRBJ2-5, is EPEVTQTPSHQVTQMGQEVILRCVPISNHLYFYWYRQILGQKVEFLVSFYNNEISEKSEIFDDQFSVERPDGSNFTLKIRSTKLEDSAMYFCASTLAGRETQYFGPGTRLLVL.

The chain combines TRBV11-3 with TRBJ2-3; 8 bases line up with TRBD2. Germline lookup yields CDR1 SGHNT and CDR2 YENEEA. V trimming: 5 bases; J trimming: 2 bases; junction bases outside the gene matches: 9. The CDR3 is 16 amino acids. This chain's CDR3 is CASSPGGAGATDTQYF. The CDR3 region has the DNA TGTGCCAGCAGCCCCGGGGGGGCGGGAGCCACAGATACGCAGTATTTT.

The chain combines TRBV5-4 with TRBJ2-2; possibly TRBD2 for D (5 bases). Between the trimmed V and J ends, which lost 2 bases and 3 bases, there was a span of 11 bases. CDR1 and CDR2 from the germline V gene are SGHNT and YYREEE (reference sequence). CDR3 length: 15 amino acids. The CDR3 protein is CASSFGVDDTGELFF. The CDR3 DNA is TGTGCCAGCAGCTTCGGGGTCGATGACACCGGGGAGCTGTTTTTT.

This chain joins TRBV28 and TRBJ2-7, with a tentative D call TRBD2 (6 bases). The ends were cut back, 3 bases at V and 6 bases at J, with 21 bases in the middle. Germline assignment: CDR1 MDHEN and CDR2 SYDVKM. CDR3 length: 16 amino acids. The CDR3 nucleotides are TGTGCCAGCAGTTTGCCAGCGGGCCGCCCCCCCTCCGAGCAGTACTTC. It codes for CASSLPAGRPPSEQYF. Supplemented by reference TRBV28 and TRBJ2-7, the full variable domain reads DVKVTQSSRYLVKRTGEKVFLECVQDMDHENMFWYRQDPGLGLRLIYFSYDVKMKEKGDIPEGYSVSREKKERFSLILESASTNQTSMYLCASSLPAGRPPSEQYFGPGTRLTVT.

The chain carries TRBV28 and TRBJ1-5, with 10 bases that match TRBD1. Trimming cost V 4 bases and J 5 bases; bases outside gene matches: 11. This CDR3 region has 17 residues. The germline V gene has CDR1 MDHEN and CDR2 SYDVKM. The CDR3 sequence is CASSYNPGQGLDQPQHF. DNA of the CDR3: TGTGCCAGCAGTTACAATCCGGGACAGGGGCTTGATCAGCCCCAGCATTTT.

The V gene is TRBV24-1, the J gene TRBJ2-2; D is ambiguous. There are 16 residues in the CDR3. With 1 base removed from V and 4 bases from J, the gap between germline ends came to 12 bases. Per germline, CDR1 KGHDR and CDR2 SFDVKD. CDR3 nucleotide sequence: TGTGCCACCAGTGATTTAAACAGTCCCGGCACCGGGGAGCTGTTTTTT. Encoded protein: CATSDLNSPGTGELFF.

This clone turned up a few times. J is TRBJ1-6 and V is TRBV10-3; D is ambiguous. The length of the CDR3 is 15 residues. Germline values: CDR1 ENHRY, CDR2 SYGVKD. Trimming removed 3 bases from V and 7 bases from J, with 13 bases in between. The CDR3 sequence: CAISDSDMSNSPLHF. CDR3 nucleotide sequence: TGTGCCATCAGTGACTCCGACATGAGCAATTCACCCCTCCACTTT.

This clone was detected only once. This chain links TRBV5-4 with TRBJ2-2; D is unresolved. The V gene lost 0 bases and the J gene lost 7 bases, with 10 bases spanning the gap. The CDR3 extends over 14 amino acids. Germline V CDR1 and CDR2: SGHNT, YYREEE (reference sequence). CDR3 amino acids: CASSLAEPGGELFF. In DNA, the CDR3 is TGTGCCAGCAGCTTGGCCGAGCCAGGCGGGGAGCTGTTTTTT. The whole variable domain, remainder taken from reference TRBV5-4 and TRBJ2-2, is ETGVTQSPTHLIKTRGQQVTLRCSSQSGHNTVSWYQQALGQGPQFIFQYYREEENGRGNFPPRFSGLQFPNYSSELNVNALELDDSALYLCASSLAEPGGELFFGEGSRLTVL.

J is TRBJ2-7 and V is TRBV7-3, with TRBD2 matching 11 bases. Germline lookup yields CDR1 SGHTA and CDR2 FQGTGA. Trimming cost V 5 bases and J 7 bases; bases outside gene matches: 7. CDR3 length: 14 residues. CDR3 in DNA: TGTGCCAGCAGCCGTAGCGGGGGGGCACGGGAGCAGTACTTC. Its protein is CASSRSGGAREQYF.

The V call is TRBV13, the J call TRBJ2-1; 8 nucleotides align to TRBD2. J was trimmed by 1 base and V by 10 bases; bases with no gene match: 9. This CDR3 contains 15 residues. Germline V gives CDR1 PRHDT, CDR2 FYEKMQ (reference sequence). CDR3: CATKRGRSSYNEQFF. The DNA for the CDR3 is TGTGCCACTAAGCGGGGGAGAAGTTCCTACAATGAGCAGTTCTTC.

This chain uses TRBV6-5 with TRBJ1-5; a possible D gene is TRBD1 (6 bases). V was clipped by 2 bases and J by 6 bases, with 11 bases between them. CDR3 size: 14 residues. Germline V gene sequence: CDR1 MNHEY, CDR2 SVGAGI. The CDR3 loop reads CASSYRGASQPQHF. For the CDR3, the DNA is TGTGCCAGCAGTTACCGGGGGGCGAGTCAGCCCCAGCATTTT.

The chain couples TRBV2 to TRBJ2-7, with 10 bases identical to TRBD1. The germline V gene encodes CDR1 SNHLY and CDR2 FYNNEI. The CDR3 contains 14 residues. The J segment lost 6 bases and the V segment lost 5 bases, leaving 7 bases of the junction unmatched. CDR3 amino acids: CASSQSTGGAEQYF. CDR3 nucleotide sequence: TGTGCCAGCAGTCAGTCGACAGGGGGCGCCGAGCAGTACTTC.

V gene TRBV9 combines with J gene TRBJ1-1; D is unresolved. The V gene lost 4 bases and the J gene lost 0 bases, with 10 bases spanning the gap. Germline values: CDR1 SGDLS, CDR2 YYNGEE. This CDR3 is built from 14 residues. Here the CDR3 reads CASSWHALNTEAFF. The CDR3 DNA is TGTGCCAGCAGCTGGCATGCCTTGAACACTGAAGCTTTCTTT.

This clone was seen a single time. The V and J genes are TRBV7-9 and TRBJ2-7, with no clear D. The germline gives CDR1 SEHNR, CDR2 FQNEAQ (reference sequence). The CDR3 has 11 amino acids. Deletions cut 5 bases from V and 3 bases from J, with 5 bases between. The CDR3 DNA is TGTGCCAGCAGCCATCACTACGAGCAGTACTTC. Residues: CASSHHYEQYF.

This chain uses TRBV18 with TRBJ1-3; 7 bases are a match to TRBD1. This CDR3 has 17 residues. V lost 2 bases to trimming and J lost 0 bases; unmatched junction nucleotides: 7. Germline-derived CDR1 and CDR2 are KGHSH and LQKENI. The CDR3: CASSPGGTASSGNTIYF. DNA for the CDR3: TGTGCCAGCTCACCAGGGGGGACAGCGTCCTCTGGAAACACCATATATTTT. The whole variable domain, filled in from reference TRBV18 and TRBJ1-3, reads NAGVMQNPRHLVRRRGQEARLRCSPMKGHSHVYWYRQLPEEGLKFMVYLQKENIIDESGMPKERFSAEFPKEGPSILRIQQVVRGDSAAYFCASSPGGTASSGNTIYFGEGSWLTVV.